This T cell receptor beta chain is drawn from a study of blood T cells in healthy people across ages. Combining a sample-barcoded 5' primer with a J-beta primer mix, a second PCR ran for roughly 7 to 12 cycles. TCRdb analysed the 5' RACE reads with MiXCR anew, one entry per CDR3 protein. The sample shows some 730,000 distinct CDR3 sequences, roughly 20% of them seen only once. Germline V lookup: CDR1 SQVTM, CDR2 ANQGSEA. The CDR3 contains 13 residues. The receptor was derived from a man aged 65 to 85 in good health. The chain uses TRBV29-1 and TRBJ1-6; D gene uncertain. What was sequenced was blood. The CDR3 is CRVRVSYNSPLHF. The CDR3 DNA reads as TGCAGAGTTCGGGTCTCCTATAATTCACCCCTCCACTTT.